The rows below give T cell receptor beta chains drawn from one sample of a study of cytomegalovirus exposure and HLA in healthy donors. The protocol was immunoSEQ multiplex PCR, while the TCRdb copy is restricted to in-frame clones and leaves out a portion. The sample consists of roughly 120,000 clones, around three quarters of them appearing once. Specimen: PBMCs. These receptors all come from a man between 18 and 35 years old in good health and CMV-seronegative. The CDR3 runs from the conserved cysteine through the conserved F or W. D genes are given only for firm matches. Where a row states a size, it is once, few, many or the class of an expanded clone; other rows omit it.

d_call,v_call,clone_size,j_call,cdr3_length,cdr3_nt,cdr3_aa
-,TRBV27,-,TRBJ1-2,16,TGTGCCAGCAGTTCCAACAATCGACTTCTGCTTAGTGGCTACACCTTC,CASSSNNRLLLSGYTF
-,TRBV5-1,-,TRBJ2-7,14,TGCGCCAGCAGCCCGGGACTGTCTCTAATGGAGCAGTACTTC,CASSPGLSLMEQYF
-,TRBV29-1,-,TRBJ2-1,16,TGCAGCGGGCTACTCCTAATGGGCCTCTCCTACAATGAGCAGTTCTTC,CSGLLLMGLSYNEQFF
-,TRBV6-6,-,TRBJ2-1,15,TGTGCCAGCAGTTACGGCGCGGGACGGACGAATGAGCAGTTCTTC,CASSYGAGRTNEQFF
TRBD1,TRBV11-3,-,TRBJ1-1,17,TGTGCCAGCAGCTTAGAAGGGACAGGGGCCTCCAACACTGAAGCTTTCTTT,CASSLEGTGASNTEAFF
-,TRBV7-9,-,TRBJ2-4,16,TGTGCCAGCAGCCCCGGGACAATGGGAACCAAAAACATTCAGTACTTC,CASSPGTMGTKNIQYF
TRBD2,TRBV29-1,-,TRBJ2-1,16,TGCAGCGTTCGGACTAGCGGGAGCACACTATACAATGAGCAGTTCTTC,CSVRTSGSTLYNEQFF
TRBD2,TRBV7-9,-,TRBJ2-7,15,TGTGCCAGCAGCCCCTTTCGAAGCGGGAACTACGAGCAGTACTTC,CASSPFRSGNYEQYF
-,TRBV27,-,TRBJ1-1,13,TGTGCCAGTCGCCCTTTTGGACAGAGCGAAGCTTTCTTT,CASRPFGQSEAFF
TRBD1,TRBV28,-,TRBJ1-1,16,TGTGCCAGCAGTTCTGGACAGGGGCAATCGAACACTGAAGCTTTCTTT,CASSSGQGQSNTEAFF
-,TRBV5-1,once,TRBJ1-2,12,TGCGCCAGCAGAACGGGGAACTATGGCTACACCTTC,CASRTGNYGYTF
-,TRBV19,-,TRBJ2-2,17,TGTGCCAGTAGAGTTTTTTCGGGGGGCGCGAGGATCGGGGAGCTGTTTTTT,CASRVFSGGARIGELFF
-,TRBV7-3,-,TRBJ1-1,13,TGTGCCAGCAGCACTAAAGCCGACAGTCTAGCTTTCTTT,CASSTKADSLAFF
TRBD1,TRBV27,-,TRBJ1-2,16,TGTGCCAGCAGTCCATCCCTAACGACAGGGGACTATGGCTACACCTTC,CASSPSLTTGDYGYTF
-,TRBV10-1,-,TRBJ2-1,17,TGCGCCAGCAGTCCGGATGCGGGCATCGGCTCCTACAATGAGCAGTTCTTC,CASSPDAGIGSYNEQFF
TRBD1,TRBV6-1,-,TRBJ1-2,15,TGTGCCAGCAGTGTGTATCAGGGGGTTAACTATGGCTACACCTTC,CASSVYQGVNYGYTF
-,TRBV5-1,-,TRBJ1-2,15,TGCGCCGGCAGCCCTTCTACAGGGACCAACTATGGCTACACCTTC,CAGSPSTGTNYGYTF
-,TRBV5-1,-,TRBJ1-1,17,TGCGCCAGCAGCTTGGCTAGATACGGACTCCAGAACACTGAAGCTTTCTTT,CASSLARYGLQNTEAFF
-,TRBV11-2,-,TRBJ2-1,13,TGTGCCAGCACACTCCGAGGCGTCAATGAGCAGTTCTTC,CASTLRGVNEQFF
-,TRBV28,-,TRBJ2-3,14,TGTGCCAGCAGTAGACAGTCCTTCACAGATACGCAGTATTTT,CASSRQSFTDTQYF
TRBD2,TRBV7-3,few,TRBJ2-5,16,TGTGCCAGCAGCTTATTTGGGTCGGGAGGTCGAGAGACCCAGTACTTC,CASSLFGSGGRETQYF
-,TRBV6-5,once,TRBJ2-5,15,TGTGCCAGCAGTCTCCAGTACAGGGCCCAAGAGACCCAGTACTTC,CASSLQYRAQETQYF
TRBD1,TRBV23-1,-,TRBJ2-2,13,TGCGCCAGCAGTCGAGACACTGGGGGACAGACGTTTTTT,CASSRDTGGQTFF
-,TRBV9,-,TRBJ2-2,16,TGTGCCAGCAGCGGTCGTACAGGGTGGACCACCGGGGAGCTGTTTTTT,CASSGRTGWTTGELFF
-,TRBV5-4,-,TRBJ1-2,14,TGTGCCAGCAGCTTGGACAGCCTTAACTATGGCTACACCTTC,CASSLDSLNYGYTF
-,TRBV12-5,-,TRBJ2-2,12,TGTGCTAGTGGTTTGTTGGCCGCGGAGCTGTTTTTT,CASGLLAAELFF
TRBD2,TRBV29-1,-,TRBJ2-3,15,TGCAGCGCTAACCGGGGGGATCCTAGCACAGATACGCAGTATTTT,CSANRGDPSTDTQYF
-,TRBV5-1,few,TRBJ1-1,16,TGCGCCAGCAGCTTGATGGGAGGGGTGCTGAACACTGAAGCTTTCTTT,CASSLMGGVLNTEAFF
TRBD2,TRBV5-1,-,TRBJ2-3,16,TGCGCCAGCAGCTTAACTAGCGGGAGTGGCACAGATACGCAGTATTTT,CASSLTSGSGTDTQYF
-,TRBV5-6,-,TRBJ2-3,12,TGTGCCAGCAGCGTGGGCAGGAATACGCAGTATTTT,CASSVGRNTQYF
TRBD1,TRBV11-2,-,TRBJ2-5,13,TGTGCCAGCAGCTTCGGACAGGGAGAGACCCAGTACTTC,CASSFGQGETQYF
-,TRBV25-1,-,TRBJ1-5,16,TGTGCCAGCAGTACCGTGGCCCCGAGGAGCAATCAGCCCCAGCATTTT,CASSTVAPRSNQPQHF
TRBD2,TRBV12-5,-,TRBJ2-1,19,TGTGCTAGTGGTTCGGGACTAGCGGGAGGGCCGTCTCGTATAAATGAGCAGTTCTTC,CASGSGLAGGPSRINEQFF
TRBD2,TRBV28,-,TRBJ2-7,15,TGTGCCAGCAGTACAACGGGAGGCGCTACCTACGAGCAGTACTTC,CASSTTGGATYEQYF
-,TRBV7-7,-,TRBJ2-7,14,TGTGCTAGCAGCTTAGACGGTAGCTCCTACGAGCAGTACTTC,CASSLDGSSYEQYF
-,TRBV19,once,TRBJ2-2,13,TGTGCCAGTAGTATAGAAATCTCCGGGGAGCTGTTTTTT,CASSIEISGELFF
-,TRBV6-5,-,TRBJ2-7,15,TGTGCCAGCAGTTACTCCTCCGCGAGCTCCTACGAGCAGTACTTC,CASSYSSASSYEQYF
TRBD1,TRBV18,-,TRBJ2-5,13,TGTGCCAGCGCCCGGGACAGAAAAGAGACCCAGTACTTC,CASARDRKETQYF
TRBD2,TRBV18,-,TRBJ2-1,15,TGTGCCAGCTCACCTCTCGGACTAGCGGGAGACGAGCAGTTCTTC,CASSPLGLAGDEQFF
-,TRBV7-3,-,TRBJ1-2,13,TGTGCCAGCAGCCCGACAGTTATCCGTCTCGTCACCTTC,CASSPTVIRLVTF
TRBD1,TRBV7-9,-,TRBJ1-3,16,TGTGCCAGCAGCTCCGGGACAGGGATTACGCGGAACACCATATATTTT,CASSSGTGITRNTIYF
-,TRBV30,-,TRBJ2-1,11,TGTGCCTGGAGTGTTTCGAATGAGCAGTTCTTC,CAWSVSNEQFF
-,TRBV5-1,-,TRBJ1-1,14,TGCGCCAGCAGCCAAGGGGTCCGGAACACTGAAGCTTTCTTT,CASSQGVRNTEAFF
-,TRBV4-2,once,TRBJ1-4,17,TGTGCCAGCAGCCAAGGCCGAGCCGAAGCAACTAATGAAAAACTGTTTTTT,CASSQGRAEATNEKLFF
TRBD1,TRBV6-5,-,TRBJ1-4,14,TGTGCCAGCAGCTCTGGGACAGCGGGTGAAAAACTGTTTTTT,CASSSGTAGEKLFF
-,TRBV6-5,-,TRBJ2-3,16,TGTGCCAGCAGTTACCAGTTACCCCCTAGCACAGATACGCAGTATTTT,CASSYQLPPSTDTQYF
TRBD1,TRBV2,-,TRBJ2-6,17,TGTGCCAGCAGTGTACAGGGGGCCAGCTCTGGGGCCAACGTCCTGACTTTC,CASSVQGASSGANVLTF
TRBD1,TRBV4-1,once,TRBJ2-1,14,TGCGCCAGCTCCCGGGACAGGGGCTACAATGAGCAGTTCTTC,CASSRDRGYNEQFF
TRBD1,TRBV19,-,TRBJ1-5,17,TGTGCCAGTAGTAACGACAGGGGGGACATTTTGGGGCAGCCCCAGCATTTT,CASSNDRGDILGQPQHF
TRBD1,TRBV18,-,TRBJ1-1,14,TGTGCCAGCTCAGTCGGGACAGAGGGCACTGAAGCTTTCTTT,CASSVGTEGTEAFF
-,TRBV27,-,TRBJ2-1,13,TGTGCCAGCAGTTGGACTATAGGCAATGAGCAGTTCTTC,CASSWTIGNEQFF
-,TRBV6-5,-,TRBJ2-1,13,TGTGCCAGCACCGGGAGCTCCTACAATGAGCAGTTCTTC,CASTGSSYNEQFF
TRBD1,TRBV4-3,-,TRBJ1-1,12,TGCGCCAGCAGCCAAGAGGACAGGGAAGCTTTCTTT,CASSQEDREAFF